Listed below are T cell receptor beta chains from one sample, sequenced in a study of T cells in localized non-small cell lung cancer. TCRdb keeps only in-frame clones here, not all; method: immunoSEQ multiplex PCR. The table includes about 1,100 clones, about 24% detected once. Here the sequenced sample was lung tumor tissue, taken before any cancer treatment. The receptor set was obtained from a male donor at least 60 years old with stage III squamous cell lung carcinoma. Each CDR3 is given with its conserved first and last residue. Fields, in order: clone size, V gene, J gene, D gene, CDR3 protein, CDR3 DNA. A D gene is named only where the DNA matches it firmly. Expanded clones are given a class, and other clones once, few, many or no size at all.

size: hyperexpanded; V: TRBV11-3; J: TRBJ2-7; D: .; CDR3: CASSLEDPGDYEQYF; DNA: TGTGCCAGCAGCTTAGAAGATCCAGGCGACTACGAGCAGTACTTC
size: few; V: TRBV9; J: TRBJ2-1; D: .; CDR3: CASSESSRTSSYNEQFF; DNA: TGTGCCAGCAGCGAAAGTAGTAGGACAAGCTCCTACAATGAGCAGTTCTTC
size: .; V: TRBV6-8; J: TRBJ2-7; D: TRBD2; CDR3: CASSYLNRLAGREEQYF; DNA: TGTGCCAGCAGTTACCTCAATCGACTAGCGGGGCGGGAAGAGCAGTACTTC
size: .; V: TRBV9; J: TRBJ1-2; D: .; CDR3: CASSVRLVYGYTF; DNA: TGTGCCAGCAGCGTTCGGCTCGTCTATGGCTACACCTTC
size: .; V: TRBV11-3; J: TRBJ2-7; D: TRBD1; CDR3: CASSFRTGVSHEQYF; DNA: TGTGCCAGCAGCTTCCGGACAGGGGTCAGCCACGAGCAGTACTTC
size: large; V: TRBV28; J: TRBJ2-7; D: TRBD1; CDR3: CASSLQGAMFYEQYF; DNA: TGTGCCAGCAGCCTACAGGGGGCGATGTTCTACGAGCAGTACTTC
size: .; V: TRBV11-3; J: TRBJ1-1; D: TRBD1; CDR3: CASSLPGQMNTEAFF; DNA: TGTGCCAGCAGCTTACCGGGACAGATGAACACTGAAGCTTTCTTT
size: .; V: TRBV6-8; J: TRBJ1-1; D: TRBD1; CDR3: CASNPRGQGNTEAFF; DNA: TGTGCCAGCAACCCTAGGGGACAGGGGAACACTGAAGCTTTCTTT
size: .; V: TRBV15; J: TRBJ2-5; D: TRBD2; CDR3: CATSREASGGGETQYF; DNA: TGTGCCACCAGCAGAGAGGCTAGCGGGGGTGGGGAGACCCAGTACTTC
size: few; V: TRBV11-3; J: TRBJ1-1; D: .; CDR3: CASSLAGPNTEAFF; DNA: TGTGCCAGCAGCTTGGCCGGACCGAACACTGAAGCTTTCTTT
size: few; V: TRBV25-1; J: TRBJ2-2; D: .; CDR3: CASTNRGSGELFF; DNA: TGTGCCAGCACTAATCGGGGGTCCGGGGAGCTGTTTTTT
size: large; V: TRBV6-8; J: TRBJ2-2; D: TRBD1; CDR3: CAITSHRGEGTGELFF; DNA: TGTGCCATCACCTCCCACAGGGGAGAAGGAACCGGGGAGCTGTTTTTT
size: .; V: TRBV11-3; J: TRBJ2-7; D: TRBD1; CDR3: CASSLGDRRPYEQYF; DNA: TGTGCCAGCAGCTTAGGGGACAGGAGACCCTACGAGCAGTACTTC
size: .; V: TRBV30; J: TRBJ2-3; D: .; CDR3: CAWSIMGDTQYF; DNA: TGTGCCTGGAGTATCATGGGGGATACGCAGTATTTT
size: .; V: TRBV10-2; J: TRBJ2-2; D: TRBD2; CDR3: CASTLAGVGTGELFF; DNA: TGCGCCAGCACTCTAGCGGGAGTAGGAACCGGGGAGCTGTTTTTT
size: .; V: TRBV1; J: TRBJ2-3; D: .; CDR3: CASSRLDGRRTDTQYF; DNA: TGCGCCAGCAGCCGCCTGGACGGGAGACGAACAGATACGCAGTATTTT
size: few; V: TRBV18; J: TRBJ1-1; D: .; CDR3: CASSVQMNTEAFF; DNA: TGTGCCAGCTCCGTTCAGATGAACACTGAAGCTTTCTTT
size: few; V: TRBV11-3; J: TRBJ2-7; D: .; CDR3: CASSLGLDGREQYF; DNA: TGTGCCAGCAGCTTAGGTCTCGACGGGAGAGAGCAGTACTTC
size: .; V: TRBV30; J: TRBJ1-4; D: .; CDR3: CAGGTETNEKLFF; DNA: TGTGCCGGGGGAACAGAAACTAATGAAAAACTGTTTTTT
size: few; V: TRBV11-3; J: TRBJ2-7; D: TRBD1; CDR3: CASSLTGVGSYEQYF; DNA: TGTGCCAGCAGCTTGACAGGGGTGGGGTCCTACGAGCAGTACTTC
size: .; V: TRBV6-7; J: TRBJ1-1; D: TRBD1; CDR3: CASSPRGQHTEAFF; DNA: TGTGCCAGCAGCCCCAGGGGGCAACACACTGAAGCTTTCTTT
size: once; V: TRBV4-1; J: TRBJ2-3; D: .; CDR3: CASSQERPDTQYF; DNA: TGCGCCAGCAGCCAAGAGCGCCCAGATACGCAGTATTTT
size: .; V: TRBV30; J: TRBJ2-6; D: .; CDR3: CAWTTLIRDGYSGANVLTF; DNA: TGTGCCTGGACTACACTTATACGGGACGGCTACTCTGGGGCCAACGTCCTGACTTTC
size: few; V: TRBV19; J: TRBJ2-1; D: TRBD1; CDR3: CASSRGQGGYNEQFF; DNA: TGTGCCAGTAGTAGGGGACAGGGGGGCTACAATGAGCAGTTCTTC
size: .; V: TRBV19; J: TRBJ1-1; D: TRBD1; CDR3: CASSTSDRGNTEAFF; DNA: TGTGCCAGTAGTACCTCGGACAGGGGGAACACTGAAGCTTTCTTT
size: .; V: TRBV15; J: TRBJ2-5; D: TRBD1; CDR3: CATSRDRGTGIQETQYF; DNA: TGTGCCACCAGCAGAGATCGTGGGACAGGGATCCAAGAGACCCAGTACTTC
size: .; V: TRBV19; J: TRBJ1-1; D: TRBD1; CDR3: CASSKTGVNTEAFF; DNA: TGTGCCAGTAGTAAGACAGGGGTTAACACTGAAGCTTTCTTT
size: few; V: TRBV7-1; J: TRBJ2-7; D: .; CDR3: CASSLSGTDEQYF; DNA: TGTGCCAGCAGCTTATCCGGGACCGACGAGCAGTACTTC
size: few; V: TRBV11-3; J: TRBJ1-2; D: .; CDR3: CASSLVVSNDYGYTF; DNA: TGTGCCAGCAGCTTAGTTGTTTCTAACGACTATGGCTACACCTTC
size: .; V: TRBV6-8; J: TRBJ1-3; D: .; CDR3: CASSRVTGTTISGNTIYF; DNA: TGTGCCAGCAGTCGCGTTACAGGTACCACGATCTCTGGAAACACCATATATTTT
size: few; V: TRBV15; J: TRBJ2-7; D: .; CDR3: CATSRELRTREQYF; DNA: TGTGCCACCAGCAGAGAGTTACGGACACGGGAGCAGTACTTC
size: few; V: TRBV11-3; J: TRBJ1-6; D: TRBD1; CDR3: CASSLLQGALNSPLHF; DNA: TGTGCCAGCAGCTTACTACAGGGGGCCCTTAATTCACCCCTCCACTTT
size: .; V: TRBV30; J: TRBJ1-2; D: .; CDR3: CAWSASRLHVGSYGYTF; DNA: TGTGCCTGGAGCGCCTCTCGACTGCATGTAGGGAGCTATGGCTACACCTTC
size: .; V: TRBV19; J: TRBJ1-5; D: TRBD1; CDR3: CASSTGTGNQPQHF; DNA: TGTGCCAGTAGTACCGGGACAGGAAATCAGCCCCAGCATTTT
size: few; V: TRBV6-8; J: TRBJ1-5; D: TRBD1; CDR3: CAAGGQDPWDQPQHF; DNA: TGTGCCGCCGGAGGACAGGATCCTTGGGATCAGCCCCAGCATTTT
size: medium-sized; V: TRBV7-8; J: TRBJ1-2; D: .; CDR3: CASSDPGYYGYTF; DNA: TGTGCCAGCAGTGATCCGGGATACTATGGCTACACCTTC
size: .; V: TRBV9; J: TRBJ1-3; D: .; CDR3: CASSGETAGNTIYF; DNA: TGTGCCAGCAGTGGGGAGACTGCTGGAAACACCATATATTTT
size: .; V: TRBV28; J: TRBJ2-1; D: .; CDR3: CASTETVSSYNEQFF; DNA: TGTGCCAGCACCGAGACGGTAAGCTCCTACAATGAGCAGTTCTTC
size: .; V: TRBV30; J: TRBJ2-1; D: .; CDR3: CAWTAAINLGQFF; DNA: TGTGCCTGGACCGCCGCTATTAATCTAGGGCAGTTCTTC
size: few; V: TRBV30; J: TRBJ1-6; D: .; CDR3: CAWSVGRLDYNSPLHF; DNA: TGTGCCTGGAGTGTAGGCCGCCTAGACTATAATTCACCCCTCCACTTT
size: .; V: TRBV6-8; J: TRBJ2-7; D: TRBD2; CDR3: CASSYSPGNLGGNEQYF; DNA: TGTGCCAGCAGTTACTCCCCGGGAAATCTGGGAGGGAACGAGCAGTACTTC
size: .; V: TRBV9; J: TRBJ2-6; D: .; CDR3: CASSVGGSGANVLTF; DNA: TGTGCCAGCAGCGTAGGTGGTTCTGGGGCCAACGTCCTGACTTTC
size: medium-sized; V: TRBV6-8; J: TRBJ2-7; D: .; CDR3: CASSSSPSYEQYF; DNA: TGTGCCAGCAGCTCCTCACCCTCCTACGAGCAGTACTTC
size: medium-sized; V: TRBV6-8; J: TRBJ1-6; D: .; CDR3: CASRQGNSPLHF; DNA: TGTGCCAGCAGACAGGGAAATTCACCCCTCCACTTT
size: large; V: TRBV9; J: TRBJ1-2; D: .; CDR3: CASSGWTAYGYTF; DNA: TGTGCCAGCAGCGGATGGACAGCCTATGGCTACACCTTC
size: .; V: TRBV11-3; J: TRBJ2-3; D: TRBD2; CDR3: CASSLSASGSTDTQYF; DNA: TGTGCCAGCAGCTTATCGGCTAGCGGGAGTACAGATACGCAGTATTTT
size: .; V: TRBV9; J: TRBJ1-3; D: .; CDR3: CASSVGLGDGNTIYF; DNA: TGTGCCAGCAGCGTAGGGTTGGGGGACGGAAACACCATATATTTT
size: .; V: TRBV14; J: TRBJ1-1; D: .; CDR3: CASSPILQTPRAEAFF; DNA: TGTGCCAGCAGCCCCATTTTGCAGACCCCTCGGGCTGAAGCTTTCTTT
size: few; V: TRBV6-8; J: TRBJ1-2; D: .; CDR3: CASSYRGRNYGYTF; DNA: TGTGCCAGCAGTTACAGGGGACGGAACTATGGCTACACCTTC
size: .; V: TRBV19; J: TRBJ2-3; D: .; CDR3: CASSSQVGPTDTQYF; DNA: TGTGCCAGTAGTTCCCAGGTAGGGCCCACAGATACGCAGTATTTT
size: .; V: TRBV5-1; J: TRBJ2-1; D: .; CDR3: CASKFYDRDNEQFF; DNA: TGCGCCAGCAAGTTCTACGATCGGGACAATGAGCAGTTCTTC
size: few; V: TRBV11-3; J: TRBJ2-7; D: .; CDR3: CASSFRTNPSYEQYF; DNA: TGTGCCAGCAGCTTCAGGACTAACCCCTCCTACGAGCAGTACTTC
size: few; V: TRBV9; J: TRBJ2-3; D: TRBD2; CDR3: CASSVARTSGADTQYF; DNA: TGTGCCAGCAGCGTAGCTAGGACTAGCGGGGCAGATACGCAGTATTTT
size: few; V: TRBV9; J: TRBJ2-6; D: .; CDR3: CASRTSGANVLTF; DNA: TGTGCCAGCAGAACCTCTGGGGCCAACGTCCTGACTTTC
size: .; V: TRBV9; J: TRBJ2-2; D: .; CDR3: CASSDRRIGDVDTGELFF; DNA: TGTGCCAGCAGTGATCGACGGATAGGAGACGTCGACACCGGGGAGCTGTTTTTT